Each of the 20 T cell receptor beta chains below was sequenced from the same sample in a study of blood T cell repertoires in COVID-19. This table comes from immunoSEQ multiplex PCR, and its TCRdb copy is limited to in-frame clones, with some not included. This table holds 83,000 or so clones, roughly four fifths found once. Specimen: peripheral blood. The receptors stem from a human donor in a cohort sampled during active COVID-19.

This chain uses TRBV6-1 with TRBJ1-6; 7 bases map to TRBD1. After removal of 4 bases from V and 0 bases from J, the junction contained 9 bases not matched to a gene. Germline values: CDR1 MNHNS, CDR2 SASEGT. The CDR3 sequence is 18 residues long. CDR3 DNA sequence: TGTGCCAGCAGTGGGTCGGGACAGCTAAGCTCCTATAATTCACCCCTCCACTTT. It encodes CASSGSGQLSSYNSPLHF.

This clone has a handful of counts. The rearrangement uses TRBV7-6 and TRBJ2-1, with 15 bases identical to TRBD2. Germline CDR1 SGHVS, CDR2 FNYEAQ. CDR3 length equals 18 residues. With V trimmed by 1 base and J by 10 bases, 11 bases remained unmatched. The CDR3 region is CASSLGVGGLAGGLEQFF. CDR3 coding DNA: TGTGCCAGCAGCTTAGGAGTAGGCGGACTAGCGGGGGGGCTGGAGCAGTTCTTC.

This clone has just a few counts. The chain carries TRBV25-1 and TRBJ2-7, with TRBD2 matching over 10 bases. The trim removed 4 bases at V and 2 bases at J, leaving 5 bases unmatched. This CDR3 comprises 15 residues. Germline values: CDR1 MGHDK, CDR2 SYGVNS. This CDR3 reads CASSARTSGPYEQYF. The CDR3 DNA is TGTGCCAGCAGTGCCCGGACTAGCGGACCCTACGAGCAGTACTTC.

The genes are TRBV7-9 and TRBJ2-7, with a possible D match to TRBD2 (5 bases). The CDR3 has 17 residues. V dropped 0 bases and J dropped 2 bases, with 17 bases sitting between them. Germline loops: CDR1 SEHNR, CDR2 FQNEAQ (reference sequence). CDR3 residues: CASSLAPDPPGTYEQYF. DNA of the CDR3: TGTGCCAGCAGCTTAGCCCCTGACCCCCCGGGGACCTACGAGCAGTACTTC.

This chain links TRBV5-1 with TRBJ2-2; a possible D gene is TRBD1 (6 bases). V lost 0 bases, J lost 1 base, and 7 bases lay in between. This CDR3 is 15 amino acids long. Germline CDR1 is SGHRS and CDR2 is YFSETQ. This chain's CDR3 is CASSLDRVNTGELFF. CDR3 sequence (DNA): TGCGCCAGCAGCTTGGACAGGGTGAACACCGGGGAGCTGTTTTTT.

The V call is TRBV6-1, the J call TRBJ1-1; D not resolved. This CDR3 spans 13 amino acids. Trimming removed 3 bases at V and 0 bases at J, with 5 bases between. Germline V gene lookup returns CDR1 MNHNS and CDR2 SASEGT. CDR3 loop: CASSEGLNTEAFF. The CDR3, as DNA: TGTGCCAGCAGTGAGGGCCTGAACACTGAAGCTTTCTTT.

The chain couples TRBV7-9 to TRBJ2-5, with 7 positions matching TRBD1. The germline V gene has CDR1 SEHNR and CDR2 FQNEAQ (reference sequence). The CDR3 runs 14 residues. The J segment lost 4 bases and the V segment lost 5 bases, leaving 7 bases of the junction unmatched. The CDR3 DNA follows: TGTGCCAGCAGCCCGAGACAGGGAAGAGAGACCCAGTACTTC. This encodes CASSPRQGRETQYF.

The V gene is TRBV10-1, the J gene TRBJ2-7; no firm D call. Germline values: CDR1 WNHNN, CDR2 SYGVQD (reference sequence). This CDR3 has 12 amino acids. V shed 3 bases and J shed 5 bases, with 8 bases lying between them. The CDR3 spells CASSDFGDEQYF. The CDR3 nucleotides read TGCGCCAGCAGTGACTTTGGAGACGAGCAGTACTTC.

The CDR3 DNA follows: TGTGCCAGCAGCCAATCTCGGCAGCCCCAGCATTTT. The encoded protein is CASSQSRQPQHF. This chain connects TRBV16 to TRBJ1-5; D gene uncertain. V was clipped by 0 bases and J by 7 bases, with 4 bases between them. This CDR3 has 12 amino acids. Germline V gene sequence: CDR1 KGHSY, CDR2 FQNENV. Combining the CDR3 with reference TRBV16 and TRBJ1-5 gives the whole variable domain GEEVAQTPKHLVRGEGQKAKLYCAPIKGHSYVFWYQQVLKNEFKFLISFQNENVFDETGMPKERFSAKCLPNSPCSLEIQATKLEDSAVYFCASSQSRQPQHFGDGTRLSIL.

J is TRBJ2-3 and V is TRBV25-1; tentatively, D is TRBD2 (7 bases). V was shortened by 3 bases and J by 2 bases, with 12 bases between the two germline ends. The CDR3 length is 15 residues. Germline lookup yields CDR1 MGHDK and CDR2 SYGVNS. For the CDR3, the DNA is TGTGCCAGCAGTGATTGGGGGGGGGCCACAGATACGCAGTATTTT. This gives the protein CASSDWGGATDTQYF.

Note on this clone: The sample carries other DNA sequences with the same CDR3. The chain links TRBV28 to TRBJ1-2; tentative D call: TRBD1 (6 bases). The CDR3 spans 13 residues. Trimming left V 5 bases short and J 5 bases short, with 12 bases between. The germline CDR1 and CDR2 sequences are MDHEN and SYDVKM. CDR3 coding DNA: TGTGCCAGCAGTCTCCAACAGGGATATGGCTACACCTTC. It specifies CASSLQQGYGYTF.

This clone appeared a few times. The rearrangement links TRBV6-4 to TRBJ1-3; 7 nucleotides line up with TRBD1. J was trimmed by 2 bases and V by 3 bases; bases with no gene match: 19. Germline CDR1 is MRHNA and CDR2 is SNTAGT. The CDR3 contains 20 residues. Here the CDR3 DNA reads TGTGCCAGCAGTGATCTGGCCCACAGGGGTGGTCTTTATACTGGAAACACCATATATTTT. Translated: CASSDLAHRGGLYTGNTIYF.

The CDR3 region has the DNA TGCGCCAGCAGCTTGGATGGACAGGGTTACGAGCAGTACTTC. This translates into CASSLDGQGYEQYF. The chain uses TRBV5-1 and TRBJ2-7; 8 bases are shared with TRBD1. V lost 0 bases, J lost 4 bases, and 3 bases stayed unmatched. Germline assignment: CDR1 SGHRS and CDR2 YFSETQ. CDR3 length equals 14 residues.

The chain joins TRBV2 to TRBJ2-2; the match to TRBD2 covers 15 bases. Germline V gene sequence: CDR1 SNHLY, CDR2 FYNNEI. V trimming: 8 bases; J trimming: 5 bases; junction bases outside the gene matches: 6. There are 16 residues in the CDR3. Here the CDR3 reads CASRGGLAGGTGELFF. The CDR3 coding sequence is TGTGCCAGCCGTGGGGGACTAGCGGGGGGAACCGGGGAGCTGTTTTTT.

This rearrangement joins TRBV24-1 to TRBJ2-3; the match to TRBD1 covers 7 bases. The CDR3 is 16 residues long. Germline CDR1 and CDR2: KGHDR and SFDVKD. V lost 7 bases and J lost 6; bases outside the gene matches: 15. The CDR3, as DNA: TGTGCCACCAGCCTACCCGGGACAGATACTCGGGATACGCAGTATTTT. Protein product: CATSLPGTDTRDTQYF.

The chain carries TRBV27 and TRBJ1-2; TRBD1 matches 10 bases. The CDR3 covers 14 residues. Trimming cost V 2 bases and J 4 bases; bases outside gene matches: 1. CDR1 and CDR2 from the germline V gene are MNHEY and SMNVEV (reference sequence). This CDR3 reads CASSLGTGAYGYTF. CDR3 nucleotides: TGTGCCAGCAGTTTAGGGACAGGGGCCTATGGCTACACCTTC.

A few counts support this clone. This chain uses TRBV12-3 or TRBV12-4 with TRBJ1-1; TRBD1 matches at 8 bases. The ends lost 7 bases at V and 8 bases at J; junction bases unmatched: 9. This CDR3 is 13 amino acids long. The CDR3: CASTTSGGREAFF. The CDR3, as DNA: TGTGCCAGCACCACATCAGGGGGCAGGGAAGCTTTCTTT.

This chain connects TRBV6-5 to TRBJ2-5; TRBD1 agrees at 8 bases. With V trimmed by 6 bases and J by 5 bases, 11 bases remained unmatched. The length of the CDR3 is 15 residues. Germline V gene data show CDR1 as MNHEY and CDR2 as SVGAGI. The chain's CDR3 is CASSVDRGRGETQYF. As DNA, the CDR3 is TGTGCCAGCAGCGTCGACAGGGGACGAGGCGAGACCCAGTACTTC.

This sequence joins TRBV6-1 and TRBJ1-1; possible D gene TRBD1, 5 bases. CDR1 is MNHNS, CDR2 SASEGT, per germline. V was pared by 6 bases and J by 0 bases, with 11 bases between. This CDR3 comprises 14 residues. Written as DNA, the CDR3 is TGTGCCAGCAGGTCCTCGGGGGTGAACACTGAAGCTTTCTTT. Its translation: CASRSSGVNTEAFF.

The rearrangement joins TRBV29-1 to TRBJ1-2; D not certain. Between the trimmed V and J ends, which lost 3 bases and 9 bases, there was a span of 14 bases. Germline values: CDR1 SQVTM, CDR2 ANQGSEA. The CDR3 loop spans 12 amino acids. The CDR3 DNA sequence: TGCAGCGTTGACTTGACACCCTGGAGCTACACCTTC. It yields the protein CSVDLTPWSYTF.